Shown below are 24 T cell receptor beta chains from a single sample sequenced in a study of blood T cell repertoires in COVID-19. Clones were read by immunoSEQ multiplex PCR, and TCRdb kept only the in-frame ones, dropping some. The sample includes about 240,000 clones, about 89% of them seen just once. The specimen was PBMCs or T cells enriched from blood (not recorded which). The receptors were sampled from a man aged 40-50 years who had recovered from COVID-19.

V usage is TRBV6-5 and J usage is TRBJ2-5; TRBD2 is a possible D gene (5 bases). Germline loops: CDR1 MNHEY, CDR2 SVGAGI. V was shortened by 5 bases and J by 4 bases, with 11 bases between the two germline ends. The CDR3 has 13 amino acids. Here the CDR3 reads CASSPLAVETQYF. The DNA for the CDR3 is TGTGCCAGCAGTCCGCTAGCTGTAGAGACCCAGTACTTC.

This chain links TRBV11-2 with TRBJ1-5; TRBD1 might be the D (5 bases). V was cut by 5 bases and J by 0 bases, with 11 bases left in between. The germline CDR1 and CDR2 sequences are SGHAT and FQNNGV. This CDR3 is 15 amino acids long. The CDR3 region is CASSTGLNSNQPQHF. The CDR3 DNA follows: TGTGCCAGCAGCACAGGACTAAATAGCAATCAGCCCCAGCATTTT.

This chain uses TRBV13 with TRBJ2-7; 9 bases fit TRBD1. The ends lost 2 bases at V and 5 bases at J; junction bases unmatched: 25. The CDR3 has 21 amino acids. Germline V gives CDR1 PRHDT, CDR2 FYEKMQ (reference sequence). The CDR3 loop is CASSLRDRVYRQRGVVNEQYF. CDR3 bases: TGTGCCAGCAGCTTACGGGACAGGGTTTACCGTCAGCGTGGGGTCGTCAACGAGCAGTACTTC.

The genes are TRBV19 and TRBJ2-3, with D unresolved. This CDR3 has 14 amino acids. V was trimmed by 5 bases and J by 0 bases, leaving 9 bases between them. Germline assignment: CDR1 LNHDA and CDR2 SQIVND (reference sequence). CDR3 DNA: TGTGCCAGTAGTTTTGCGGCAAGCACAGATACGCAGTATTTT. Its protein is CASSFAASTDTQYF.

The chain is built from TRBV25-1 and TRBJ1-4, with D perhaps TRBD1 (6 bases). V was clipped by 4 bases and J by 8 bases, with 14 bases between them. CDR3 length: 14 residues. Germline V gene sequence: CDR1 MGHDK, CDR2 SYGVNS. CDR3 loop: CASSVEQGAEKLFF. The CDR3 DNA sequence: TGTGCCAGCAGTGTAGAACAGGGAGCAGAAAAACTGTTTTTT.

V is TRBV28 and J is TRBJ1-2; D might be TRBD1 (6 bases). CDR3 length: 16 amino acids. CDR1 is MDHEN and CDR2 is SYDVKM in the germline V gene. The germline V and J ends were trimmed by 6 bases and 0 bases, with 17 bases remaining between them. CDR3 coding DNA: TGTGCCAGCAGGCGAACGTTGGGACAACCTAACTATGGCTACACCTTC. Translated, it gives CASRRTLGQPNYGYTF.

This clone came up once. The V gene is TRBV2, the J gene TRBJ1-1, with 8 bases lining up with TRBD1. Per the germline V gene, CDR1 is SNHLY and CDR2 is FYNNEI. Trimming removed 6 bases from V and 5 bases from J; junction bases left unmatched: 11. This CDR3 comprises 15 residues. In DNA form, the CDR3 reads TGTGCCAGCAGATCAATGAGACAGGGGACGACTGAAGCTTTCTTT. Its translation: CASRSMRQGTTEAFF.

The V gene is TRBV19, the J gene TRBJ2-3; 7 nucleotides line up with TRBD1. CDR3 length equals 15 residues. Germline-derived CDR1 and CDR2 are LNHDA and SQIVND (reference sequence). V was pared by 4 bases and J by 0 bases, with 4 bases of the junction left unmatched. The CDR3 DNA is TGTGCCAGTAGTACCCGGGACAGTAGCACAGATACGCAGTATTTT. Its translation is CASSTRDSSTDTQYF.

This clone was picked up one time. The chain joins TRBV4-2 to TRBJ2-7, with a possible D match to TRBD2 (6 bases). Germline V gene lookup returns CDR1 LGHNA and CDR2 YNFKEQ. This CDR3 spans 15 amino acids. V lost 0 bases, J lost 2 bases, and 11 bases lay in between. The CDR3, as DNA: TGTGCCAGCAGCCAAGAGCAGGACTACCCCTACGAGCAGTACTTC. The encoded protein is CASSQEQDYPYEQYF.

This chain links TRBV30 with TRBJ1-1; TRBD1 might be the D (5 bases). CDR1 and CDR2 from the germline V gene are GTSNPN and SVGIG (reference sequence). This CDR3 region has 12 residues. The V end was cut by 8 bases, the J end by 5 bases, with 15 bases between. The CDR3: CAKGRGGTEAFF. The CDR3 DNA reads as TGTGCCAAGGGGAGGGGAGGAACTGAAGCTTTCTTT.

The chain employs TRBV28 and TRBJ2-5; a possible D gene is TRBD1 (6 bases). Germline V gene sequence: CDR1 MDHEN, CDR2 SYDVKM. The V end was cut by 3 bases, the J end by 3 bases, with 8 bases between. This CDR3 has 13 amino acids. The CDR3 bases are TGTGCCAGCAGTTTTTCAGGGGAAGAGACCCAGTACTTC. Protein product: CASSFSGEETQYF.

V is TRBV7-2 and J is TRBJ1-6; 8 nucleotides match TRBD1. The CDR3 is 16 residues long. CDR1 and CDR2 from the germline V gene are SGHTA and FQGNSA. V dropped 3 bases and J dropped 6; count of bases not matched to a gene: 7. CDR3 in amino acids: CASSLTGAPANSPLHF. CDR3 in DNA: TGTGCCAGCAGCTTGACAGGGGCTCCTGCTAATTCACCCCTCCACTTT. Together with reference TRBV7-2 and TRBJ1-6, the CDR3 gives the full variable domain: GAGVSQSPSNKVTEKGKDVELRCDPISGHTALYWYRQSLGQGLEFLIYFQGNSAPDKSGLPSDRFSAERTGGSVSTLTIQRTQQEDSAVYLCASSLTGAPANSPLHFGNGTRLTVT.

DNA of the CDR3: TGTGCCAGCAGCCCAGGCCAGGGGGCTTGGACCGGGGAGCTGTTTTTT. Residues: CASSPGQGAWTGELFF. J is TRBJ2-2 and V is TRBV9, with 8 bases fitting TRBD1. Germline V gene sequence: CDR1 SGDLS, CDR2 YYNGEE. CDR3 length: 16 amino acids. After removal of 4 bases from V and 5 bases from J, the junction contained 10 bases not matched to a gene.

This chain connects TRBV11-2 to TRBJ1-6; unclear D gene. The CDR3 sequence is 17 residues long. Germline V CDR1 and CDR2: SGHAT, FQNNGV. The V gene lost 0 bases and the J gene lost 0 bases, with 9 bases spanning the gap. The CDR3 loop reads CASSLELKSSYNSPLHF. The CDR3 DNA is TGTGCCAGCAGCTTAGAATTGAAGAGCTCCTATAATTCACCCCTCCACTTT.

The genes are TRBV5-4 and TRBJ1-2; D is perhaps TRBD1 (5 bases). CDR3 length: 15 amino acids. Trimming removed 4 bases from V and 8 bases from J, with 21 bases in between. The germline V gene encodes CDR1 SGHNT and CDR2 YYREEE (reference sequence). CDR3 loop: CASSLWTGGVGGYTF. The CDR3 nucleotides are TGTGCCAGCAGCCTGTGGACTGGGGGGGTTGGGGGCTACACCTTC.

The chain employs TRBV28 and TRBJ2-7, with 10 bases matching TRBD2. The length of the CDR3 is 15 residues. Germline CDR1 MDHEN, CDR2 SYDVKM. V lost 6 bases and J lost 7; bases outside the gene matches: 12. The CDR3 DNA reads TGTGCCAGCAGGCAAACTAGCGGGGCACTAGGGGAGCAGTACTTC. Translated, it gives CASRQTSGALGEQYF.

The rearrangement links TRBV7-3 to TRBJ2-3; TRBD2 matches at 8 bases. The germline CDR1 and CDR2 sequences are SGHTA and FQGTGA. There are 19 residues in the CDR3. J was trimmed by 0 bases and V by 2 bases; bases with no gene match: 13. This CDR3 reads CASSLFTSGFSSSTDTQYF. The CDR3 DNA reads TGTGCCAGCAGCTTATTTACTAGCGGATTCTCTTCTAGCACAGATACGCAGTATTTT.

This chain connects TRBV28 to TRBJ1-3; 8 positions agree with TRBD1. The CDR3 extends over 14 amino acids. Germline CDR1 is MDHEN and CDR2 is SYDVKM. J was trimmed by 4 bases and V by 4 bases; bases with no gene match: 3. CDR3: CASSSQGAGNTIYF. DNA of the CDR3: TGTGCCAGCAGTTCTCAGGGGGCAGGAAACACCATATATTTT. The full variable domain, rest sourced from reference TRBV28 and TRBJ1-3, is DVKVTQSSRYLVKRTGEKVFLECVQDMDHENMFWYRQDPGLGLRLIYFSYDVKMKEKGDIPEGYSVSREKKERFSLILESASTNQTSMYLCASSSQGAGNTIYFGEGSWLTVV.

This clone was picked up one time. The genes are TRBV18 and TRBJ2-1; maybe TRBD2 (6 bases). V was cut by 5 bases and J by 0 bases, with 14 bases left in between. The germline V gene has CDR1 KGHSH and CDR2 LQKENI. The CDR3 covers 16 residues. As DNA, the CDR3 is TGTGCCAGCTCATTCGCCGCCGGGAGCTCCTACAATGAGCAGTTCTTC. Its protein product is CASSFAAGSSYNEQFF.

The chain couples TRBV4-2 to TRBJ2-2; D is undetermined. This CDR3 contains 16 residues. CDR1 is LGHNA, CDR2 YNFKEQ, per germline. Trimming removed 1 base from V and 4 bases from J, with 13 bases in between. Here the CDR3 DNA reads TGTGCCAGCAGCCAAGTTGCTGCTGCGGTCACCGGGGAGCTGTTTTTT. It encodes CASSQVAAAVTGELFF.

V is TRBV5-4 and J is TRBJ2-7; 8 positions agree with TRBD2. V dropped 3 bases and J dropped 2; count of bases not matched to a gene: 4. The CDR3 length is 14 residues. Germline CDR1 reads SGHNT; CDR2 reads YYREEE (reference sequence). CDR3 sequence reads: CASSYLGGAYEQYF. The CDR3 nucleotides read TGTGCCAGCAGCTATCTCGGGGGGGCCTACGAGCAGTACTTC.

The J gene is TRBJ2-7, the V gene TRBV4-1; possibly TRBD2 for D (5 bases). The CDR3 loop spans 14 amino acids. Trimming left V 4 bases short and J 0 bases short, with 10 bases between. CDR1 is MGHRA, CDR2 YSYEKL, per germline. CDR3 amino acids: CASSPADYSYEQYF. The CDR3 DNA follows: TGCGCCAGCAGCCCCGCTGACTACTCCTACGAGCAGTACTTC.

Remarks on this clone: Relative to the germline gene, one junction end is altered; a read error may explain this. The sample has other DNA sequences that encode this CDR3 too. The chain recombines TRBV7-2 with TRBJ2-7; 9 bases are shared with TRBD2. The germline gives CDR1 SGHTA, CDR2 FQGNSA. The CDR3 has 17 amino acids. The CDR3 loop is CASSLARGSGRPYEQYF. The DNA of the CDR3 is TGTGCCAGCAGCTTAGCGCGGGGTAGCGGGAGACCCTACGAACAGTACTTC.

CDR3 amino acids: CASSLGTGRYDSPLHF. CDR3 DNA: TGCGCCAGCAGCTTGGGGACAGGGAGGTATGATTCACCCCTCCACTTT. V and J are TRBV5-1 and TRBJ1-6; TRBD1 aligns across 8 bases. Germline V gives CDR1 SGHRS, CDR2 YFSETQ. The CDR3 contains 16 residues. V shed 0 bases and J 8 bases; nucleotides not matched to a gene: 7.